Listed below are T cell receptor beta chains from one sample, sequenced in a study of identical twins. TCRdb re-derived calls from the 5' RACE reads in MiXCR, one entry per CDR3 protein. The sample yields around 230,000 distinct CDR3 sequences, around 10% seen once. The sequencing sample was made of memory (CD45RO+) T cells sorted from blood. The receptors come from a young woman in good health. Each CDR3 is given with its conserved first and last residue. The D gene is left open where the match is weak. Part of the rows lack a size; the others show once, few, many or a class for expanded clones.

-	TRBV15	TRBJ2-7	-	CATSRELSSSYEQYF	TGTGCCACCAGCAGAGAGCTTTCTAGCTCCTACGAGCAGTACTTC
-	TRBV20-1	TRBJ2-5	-	CSARVATTQETQYF	TGCAGTGCTAGAGTGGCTACCACACAAGAGACCCAGTACTTC
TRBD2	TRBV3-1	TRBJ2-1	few	CASSQLAGHYNEQFF	TGTGCCAGCAGCCAGTTAGCGGGACACTACAATGAGCAGTTCTTC
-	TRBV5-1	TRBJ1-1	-	CASSHRGVNTEAFF	TGCGCCAGCAGCCACCGGGGCGTGAACACTGAAGCTTTCTTT
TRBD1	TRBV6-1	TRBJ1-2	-	CATQRPDRGNGYTF	TGTGCCACCCAAAGGCCCGACAGGGGTAATGGCTACACCTTC
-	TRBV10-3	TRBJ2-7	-	CAISESGNRRYEQYF	TGTGCCATCAGTGAGTCTGGGAACCGACGATACGAGCAGTACTTC
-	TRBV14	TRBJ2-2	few	CASSQLGWEDTGELFF	TGTGCCAGCAGCCAACTTGGGTGGGAAGACACCGGGGAGCTGTTTTTT
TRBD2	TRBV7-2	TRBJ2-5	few	CASSPQSSGRQTQYF	TGTGCCAGCAGCCCTCAGAGTAGCGGGAGACAGACCCAGTACTTC
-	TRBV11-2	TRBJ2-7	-	CASSFKSGQGYEQYF	TGTGCCAGCAGCTTTAAATCAGGGCAGGGCTACGAGCAGTACTTC
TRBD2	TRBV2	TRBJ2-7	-	CASSDSGRASYEQYF	TGTGCCAGCAGTGATTCGGGGAGGGCTTCCTACGAGCAGTACTTC
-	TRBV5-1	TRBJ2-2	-	CASNDGNTGELFF	TGCGCCAGCAACGACGGGAACACCGGGGAGCTGTTTTTT
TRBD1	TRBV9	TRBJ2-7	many	CASSAGRGTGGNEQYF	TGTGCCAGCAGCGCGGGAAGGGGGACAGGGGGTAACGAGCAGTACTTC
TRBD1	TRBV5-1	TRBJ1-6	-	CASSLAGTGENSPLHF	TGCGCCAGCAGCTTGGCTGGGACAGGCGAAAATTCACCCCTCCACTTT
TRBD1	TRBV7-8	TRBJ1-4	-	CASRGTGGGNNEKLFF	TGTGCCAGCAGGGGAACAGGGGGTGGGAATAATGAAAAACTGTTTTTT
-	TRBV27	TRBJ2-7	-	CASSLVGRSYEQYF	TGTGCCAGCAGTTTGGTGGGGCGTTCCTACGAGCAGTACTTC
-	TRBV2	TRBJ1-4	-	CASSEVWASREKLFF	TGTGCCAGCAGTGAGGTGTGGGCATCGAGGGAAAAACTGTTTTTT
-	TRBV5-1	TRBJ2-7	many	CASSFTRNTYEQYF	TGCGCCAGCAGCTTTACACGGAATACCTACGAGCAGTACTTC
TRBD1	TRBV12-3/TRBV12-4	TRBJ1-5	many	CASSSGDSSNQPQHF	TGTGCCAGCAGTTCGGGGGACAGCTCCAATCAGCCCCAGCATTTT
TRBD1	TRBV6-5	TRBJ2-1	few	CASSYFRTGISDEQFF	TGTGCCAGCAGTTACTTCCGGACAGGGATATCGGATGAGCAGTTCTTC
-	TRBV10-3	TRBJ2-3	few	CAISESGRFTDTQYF	TGTGCCATCAGTGAGTCTGGGCGGTTCACAGATACGCAGTATTTT
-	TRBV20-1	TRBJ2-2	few	CSAPTGPPRGELFF	TGCAGTGCTCCCACGGGACCTCCGAGAGGGGAGCTGTTTTTT
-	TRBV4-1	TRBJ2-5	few	CASSPREAGEETQYF	TGCGCCAGCAGCCCCCGGGAAGCAGGGGAAGAGACCCAGTACTTC
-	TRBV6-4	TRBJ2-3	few	CASSDGTDTQYF	TGTGCCAGCAGTGACGGGACAGATACGCAGTATTTT
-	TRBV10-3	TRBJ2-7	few	CAISGGNEQYF	TGTGCCATCAGTGGAGGGAACGAGCAGTACTTC
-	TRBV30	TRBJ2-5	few	CAWSLTEGTQYF	TGTGCCTGGAGTTTGACCGAGGGGACCCAGTACTTC
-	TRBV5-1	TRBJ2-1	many	CASSLAGGGGNEQFF	TGCGCCAGCAGCTTGGCAGGGGGAGGCGGCAATGAGCAGTTCTTC
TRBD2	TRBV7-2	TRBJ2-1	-	CASSSQQTSGGYNEQFF	TGTGCCAGCAGCTCCCAGCAGACTAGCGGGGGCTACAATGAGCAGTTCTTC
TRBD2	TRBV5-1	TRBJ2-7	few	CASSLGGQGGEQYF	TGCGCCAGCAGTTTGGGAGGGCAGGGAGGCGAGCAGTACTTC
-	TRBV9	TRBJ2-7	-	CASSVATSHIYEQYF	TGTGCCAGCAGCGTAGCTACTTCCCATATCTACGAGCAGTACTTC
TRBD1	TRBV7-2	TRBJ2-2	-	CASSSRKGDRTGELFF	TGTGCCAGCAGCTCCCGAAAGGGGGACAGGACCGGGGAGCTGTTTTTT
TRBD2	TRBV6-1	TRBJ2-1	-	CASGSGGATEQFF	TGTGCCAGCGGCAGCGGGGGGGCCACTGAGCAGTTCTTC
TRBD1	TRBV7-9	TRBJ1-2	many	CASSLGQEYPITF	TGTGCCAGCAGCCTCGGACAGGAATACCCGATCACCTTC
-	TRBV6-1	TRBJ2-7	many	CASTQGASGTYEQYF	TGTGCCAGCACCCAGGGGGCTAGCGGGACCTACGAGCAGTACTTC
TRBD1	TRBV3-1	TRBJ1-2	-	CASSQPTGGADGYTF	TGTGCCAGCAGCCAGCCGACAGGGGGCGCCGATGGCTACACCTTC
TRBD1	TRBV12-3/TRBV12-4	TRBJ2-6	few	CASSRQGAGANVLTF	TGTGCCAGCAGCCGGCAGGGGGCTGGGGCCAACGTCCTGACTTTC